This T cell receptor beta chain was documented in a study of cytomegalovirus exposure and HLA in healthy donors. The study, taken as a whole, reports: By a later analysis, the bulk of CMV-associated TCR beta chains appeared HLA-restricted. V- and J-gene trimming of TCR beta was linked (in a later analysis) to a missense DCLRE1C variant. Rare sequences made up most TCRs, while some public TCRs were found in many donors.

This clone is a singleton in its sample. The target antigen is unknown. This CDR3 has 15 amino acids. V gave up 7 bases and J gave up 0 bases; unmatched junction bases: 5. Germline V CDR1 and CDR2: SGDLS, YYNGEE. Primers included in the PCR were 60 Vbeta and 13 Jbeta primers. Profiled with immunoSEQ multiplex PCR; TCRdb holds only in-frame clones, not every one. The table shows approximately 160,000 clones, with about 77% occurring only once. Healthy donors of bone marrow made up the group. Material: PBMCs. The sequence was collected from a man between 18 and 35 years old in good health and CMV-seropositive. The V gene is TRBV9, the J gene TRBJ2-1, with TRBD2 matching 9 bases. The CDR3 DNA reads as TGTGCCAGCGGCGGGAGGGGGGGCTCCTACAATGAGCAGTTCTTC. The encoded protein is CASGGRGGSYNEQFF.